Presented here are 27 T cell receptor beta chains from one specimen sequenced in a study of OX40 agonist ivuxolimab in advanced cancers. Only in-frame clones appear in the TCRdb table, and some are missing; sequencing was by immunoSEQ multiplex PCR. The table lists 60,000 to 85,000 clones, around four fifths of them singletons, with around 2% in the top ten. The sequencing here drew on CD4+ or CD8+ T cells sorted from blood, taken in a trial of the OX40 agonist ivuxolimab. The receptors come from an adult with an advanced solid tumor such as melanoma, head and neck, liver or kidney cancer.

Concerning this clone: One junction end does not reproduce the germline sequence, and a read error may be involved. The chain combines TRBV2 with TRBJ2-7; 9 bases align to TRBD1. The CDR3 contains 9 residues. Germline V gene sequence: CDR1 SNHLY, CDR2 FYNNEI. The CDR3 DNA follows: TGTGCCAGCACCTGGGACAGGGCATTC. The encoded protein is CASTWDRAF.

The V gene is TRBV7-9, the J gene TRBJ1-4; TRBD1 might be the D (5 bases). CDR3 length: 14 residues. V was shortened by 3 bases and J by 4 bases, with 9 bases between the two germline ends. Germline assignment: CDR1 SEHNR and CDR2 FQNEAQ (reference sequence). The CDR3 spells CASSFGGDNEKLFF. DNA for the CDR3: TGTGCCAGCAGCTTTGGGGGGGATAATGAAAAACTGTTTTTT.

This clone was found a few times. This chain links TRBV2 with TRBJ1-1; the match to TRBD1 covers 7 bases. This CDR3 has 15 residues. Trimming at V came to 4 bases and at J to 4 bases, leaving 9 bases not matched to a gene. Germline V gene lookup returns CDR1 SNHLY and CDR2 FYNNEI. The CDR3 reads CASSASTGVGTEAFF. As DNA, the CDR3 is TGTGCCAGCAGTGCTTCAACAGGGGTGGGCACTGAAGCTTTCTTT.

The chain carries TRBV6-6 and TRBJ1-2, with TRBD1 matching over 9 bases. The germline V gene encodes CDR1 MNHNY and CDR2 SVGAGI (reference sequence). CDR3 length equals 14 residues. V dropped 6 bases and J dropped 3; count of bases not matched to a gene: 5. The CDR3 protein is CASSYRGLDYGYTF. The CDR3 DNA is TGTGCCAGCAGCTACAGGGGGCTGGACTATGGCTACACCTTC.

This clone was seen just once. The chain combines TRBV30 with TRBJ1-4, with unresolved D. The V end lost 6 bases, the J end lost 8 bases, and 19 bases lay between the germline ends. Germline V gene lookup returns CDR1 GTSNPN and CDR2 SVGIG (reference sequence). There are 14 residues in the CDR3. DNA for the CDR3: TGTGCCTGTAGCAACTTAGTTGGGGAGGAAAAACTGTTTTTT. Amino acids: CACSNLVGEEKLFF. The whole variable domain, filled in from reference TRBV30 and TRBJ1-4, reads SQTIHQWPATLVQPVGSPLSLECTVEGTSNPNLYWYRQAAGRGLQLLFYSVGIGQISSEVPQNLSASRPQDRQFILSSKKLLLSDSGFYLCACSNLVGEEKLFFGSGTQLSVL.

The chain links TRBV19 to TRBJ1-2, with a possible D match to TRBD1 (5 bases). V lost 8 bases and J lost 7, with 20 bases in between. Germline V gene sequence: CDR1 LNHDA, CDR2 SQIVND (reference sequence). The CDR3 is 14 amino acids. The CDR3 protein is CASRLRGASFGYTF. The DNA of the CDR3 is TGTGCCAGTCGACTACGGGGCGCTTCTTTTGGCTACACCTTC.

The sample holds a few counts of this clone. The V gene is TRBV18, the J gene TRBJ2-7, with a weak D call TRBD1 (5 bases). V was clipped by 5 bases and J by 4 bases, with 12 bases between them. The CDR3 spans 13 residues. Per the germline V gene, CDR1 is KGHSH and CDR2 is LQKENI. The CDR3 DNA reads as TGTGCCAGCTCAATCGATCAGGGTTACGAGCAGTACTTC. Amino acid sequence: CASSIDQGYEQYF.

This clone came up a few times. The CDR3 here is CASSRGTGFHF. CDR3 DNA sequence: TGTGCCAGCAGCCGAGGGACAGGCTTTCACTTT. V usage is TRBV14 and J usage is TRBJ1-6; 8 positions agree with TRBD1. Germline CDR1 is SGHDN and CDR2 is FVKESK. The ends lost 4 bases at V and 19 bases at J; junction bases unmatched: 6. The CDR3 length is 11 residues.

This rearrangement joins TRBV7-8 to TRBJ1-3, with D possibly being TRBD1 (5 bases). CDR1 and CDR2 (germline): SGHVS, FQNEAQ. Deletions cut 0 bases from V and 0 bases from J, with 9 bases between. The length of the CDR3 is 16 residues. The CDR3 coding sequence is TGTGCCAGCAGCTTAGCGGGACCCCGCTCTGGAAACACCATATATTTT. Protein product: CASSLAGPRSGNTIYF.

This clone was counted between two and nine times. J is TRBJ1-6 and V is TRBV7-2; D is uncertain. The V end lost 2 bases, the J end lost 10 bases, and 12 bases lay between the germline ends. This CDR3 comprises 14 residues. CDR1 is SGHTA and CDR2 is FQGNSA in the germline V gene. DNA for the CDR3: TGTGCCAGCAGCTTAACCCGTGACATGTCACCCCTCCACTTT. It specifies CASSLTRDMSPLHF.

This rearrangement joins TRBV19 to TRBJ1-2, with D unclear. Germline V lookup: CDR1 LNHDA, CDR2 SQIVND (reference sequence). V lost 7 bases, J lost 5 bases, and 14 bases lay in between. There are 13 residues in the CDR3. The CDR3 bases are TGTGCCAGTAAGGTTGGCAGGAATTATGGCTACACCTTC. Translating it yields CASKVGRNYGYTF.

This clone was recorded a few times. The chain has TRBV7-2 and TRBJ1-1; tentatively, D is TRBD1 (5 bases). This CDR3 spans 15 amino acids. Between the trimmed V and J ends, which lost 5 bases and 7 bases, there was a span of 20 bases. The germline CDR1 and CDR2 sequences are SGHTA and FQGNSA. The CDR3 coding sequence is TGTGCCAGCAGCCCCCAGGCGGGCGGGGGAAATGAAGCTTTCTTT. Its translation is CASSPQAGGGNEAFF.

J is TRBJ2-7 and V is TRBV6-1; 9 nucleotides align to TRBD1. The germline V gene has CDR1 MNHNS and CDR2 SASEGT. This CDR3 is 13 amino acids long. With 10 bases clipped from V and 5 bases from J, the junction kept 9 bases outside the gene matches. In DNA form, the CDR3 reads TGTGCCACCCTCCGGGACAGGGATAACGAGCAGTACTTC. Its translation is CATLRDRDNEQYF.

This rearrangement joins TRBV11-3 to TRBJ2-5; no definite D call. The ends were cut back, 1 base at V and 5 bases at J, with 8 bases in the middle. This CDR3 has 13 amino acids. Germline V gives CDR1 SGHNT, CDR2 YENEEA. CDR3 region: CASSLVDGETQYF. The CDR3 nucleotides are TGTGCCAGCAGCTTAGTAGATGGGGAGACCCAGTACTTC.

This clone was seen once. This rearrangement joins TRBV7-2 to TRBJ2-3; D unresolved. CDR3 length: 12 residues. V was trimmed by 0 bases and J by 5 bases, leaving 3 bases between them. Germline values: CDR1 SGHTA, CDR2 FQGNSA. The CDR3: CASSLARDTQYF. DNA for the CDR3: TGTGCCAGCAGCTTAGCGAGAGATACGCAGTATTTT.

This chain links TRBV4-1 with TRBJ1-1, with TRBD1 identical over 10 bases. CDR3 size: 15 residues. The ends lost 1 base at V and 4 bases at J; junction bases unmatched: 3. The V gene's germline CDR1 is MGHRA and CDR2 YSYEKL. In DNA form, the CDR3 reads TGCGCCAGCAGCCAAGTCCGGACAGGGGGCACTGAAGCTTTCTTT. It yields the protein CASSQVRTGGTEAFF.

J is TRBJ2-1 and V is TRBV18; TRBD2 aligns across 9 bases. The CDR3 runs to 15 residues. CDR1 is KGHSH, CDR2 LQKENI, per germline. V dropped 3 bases and J dropped 7; count of bases not matched to a gene: 7. The CDR3 loop reads CASSPTSGLGNEQFF. In nucleotides, the CDR3 is TGTGCCAGCTCACCGACTAGCGGATTGGGGAATGAGCAGTTCTTC.

This chain uses TRBV2 with TRBJ2-5, with a possible D match to TRBD1 (7 bases). Germline V lookup: CDR1 SNHLY, CDR2 FYNNEI. Between the trimmed V and J ends, which lost 4 bases and 4 bases, there was a span of 13 bases. The CDR3 is 14 residues long. The CDR3 DNA is TGTGCCAGCAGTGTCCAGGGGGGCCGAGAGACCCAGTACTTC. Amino acids: CASSVQGGRETQYF.

In this sample, this clone turned up once. V gene TRBV5-4 combines with J gene TRBJ1-1, with D unclear. The germline V and J ends were trimmed by 0 bases and 7 bases, with 10 bases remaining between them. Germline V gives CDR1 SGHNT, CDR2 YYREEE (reference sequence). The CDR3 covers 13 residues. The CDR3 bases are TGTGCCAGCAGCTTGGGAACGGGGAATGAAGCTTTCTTT. Translated: CASSLGTGNEAFF.

The chain is built from TRBV19 and TRBJ1-1; D gene uncertain. The CDR3 is 14 amino acids. Germline V gene lookup returns CDR1 LNHDA and CDR2 SQIVND (reference sequence). The V end lost 7 bases, the J end lost 3 bases, and 15 bases lay between the germline ends. The chain's CDR3 is CASTFIGSDTEAFF. CDR3 nucleotides: TGTGCCAGTACTTTCATCGGGTCTGACACTGAAGCTTTCTTT.

The rearrangement links TRBV6-5 to TRBJ1-1; D perhaps matches TRBD1 (5 bases). Trimming took off 4 bases at V and 1 base at J, with 10 bases between the two ends. CDR3 length: 14 residues. Looked up from germline, CDR1 is MNHEY and CDR2 is SVGAGI. In DNA form, the CDR3 reads TGTGCCAGCAGTTCGAGGGGACCGAACACTGAAGCTTTCTTT. This gives the protein CASSSRGPNTEAFF.

In this sample, this clone turned up a few times. This chain connects TRBV28 to TRBJ1-4; D unresolved. This CDR3 comprises 14 residues. The V end was cut by 7 bases, the J end by 5 bases, with 14 bases between. CDR1 and CDR2 (germline): MDHEN, SYDVKM. The DNA of the CDR3 is TGTGCCAGCACTCGGCCAAATGAGAATGAAAAACTGTTTTTT. Translated: CASTRPNENEKLFF.

J is TRBJ2-4 and V is TRBV28; maybe TRBD2 (5 bases). CDR1 MDHEN and CDR2 SYDVKM come from the germline V gene. The length of the CDR3 is 12 residues. Between the trimmed V and J ends, which lost 8 bases and 7 bases, there was a span of 12 bases. The CDR3 spells CASGSGVNIQYF. DNA for the CDR3: TGTGCCAGCGGGTCCGGGGTGAACATTCAGTACTTC.

The chain recombines TRBV7-3 with TRBJ1-2; no reliable D call. The germline V gene encodes CDR1 SGHTA and CDR2 FQGTGA. V was pared by 4 bases and J by 4 bases, with 10 bases between. This CDR3 is built from 13 residues. The CDR3 loop is CASSYPEGYGYTF. The CDR3 nucleotides read TGTGCCAGCAGCTATCCGGAGGGCTATGGCTACACCTTC.

V usage is TRBV6-6 and J usage is TRBJ2-3, with TRBD2 matching over 14 bases. This CDR3 region has 16 residues. Germline values: CDR1 MNHNY, CDR2 SVGAGI (reference sequence). Trimming at V came to 6 bases and at J to 5 bases, leaving 7 bases not matched to a gene. As DNA, the CDR3 is TGTGCCAGCAGGAACTCGGGACTAGCGGGAGTAGATACGCAGTATTTT. It translates to CASRNSGLAGVDTQYF.

This chain joins TRBV5-4 and TRBJ1-1; no firm D call. Germline CDR1 is SGHNT and CDR2 is YYREEE (reference sequence). V gave up 4 bases and J gave up 5 bases, with 15 bases separating them. The CDR3 runs to 14 residues. The DNA of the CDR3 is TGTGCCAGCAGCCTCGGAGGAGCTAATACTGAAGCTTTCTTT. Translating it yields CASSLGGANTEAFF.

V usage is TRBV30 and J usage is TRBJ2-7; perhaps TRBD1 as D (5 bases). Germline V gives CDR1 GTSNPN, CDR2 SVGIG (reference sequence). The CDR3 extends over 14 amino acids. Trimming took off 0 bases at V and 2 bases at J, with 11 bases between the two ends. The CDR3 DNA follows: TGTGCCTGGAGTGTAGGGGCCATTCCCTACGAGCAGTACTTC. It specifies CAWSVGAIPYEQYF.